One and the same sample provided the 25 T cell receptor beta chains below, sequenced in a study of cytomegalovirus exposure and HLA in healthy donors. Both 60 Vbeta primers and 13 Jbeta primers went into the PCR. TCRdb keeps only in-frame clones here, not all; method: immunoSEQ multiplex PCR. The table has 200,000 to 250,000 clones, approximately 80% seen once. The sample taken for sequencing was PBMCs. The receptors here all came from a male donor in good health and CMV-seronegative.

This chain uses TRBV18 with TRBJ2-3, with 14 bases that match TRBD2. The CDR3 sequence is 17 residues long. V lost 2 bases, J lost 4 bases, and 5 bases stayed unmatched. CDR1 and CDR2 (germline): KGHSH, LQKENI. CDR3 nucleotides: TGTGCCAGCTCACCAATGGGACTAGCGGGAGCGGCAGATACGCAGTATTTT. Its protein product is CASSPMGLAGAADTQYF.

About this clone: Other DNA sequences in the same sample also yield this CDR3. The rearrangement uses TRBV19 and TRBJ2-7; 7 nucleotides agree with TRBD2. Losses at the gene ends were 4 bases for V and 4 bases for J; bases not matched to a gene: 1. CDR1 and CDR2 from the germline V gene are LNHDA and SQIVND (reference sequence). This CDR3 spans 12 amino acids. CDR3 coding DNA: TGTGCCAGTAGTACGGGGGGTTACGAGCAGTACTTC. Its translation: CASSTGGYEQYF. Complete variable domain (other parts from reference TRBV19 and TRBJ2-7): DGGITQSPKYLFRKEGQNVTLSCEQNLNHDAMYWYRQDPGQGLRLIYYSQIVNDFQKGDIAEGYSVSREKKESFPLTVTSAQKNPTAFYLCASSTGGYEQYFGPGTRLTVT.

The gene calls are TRBV11-2 and TRBJ2-7; 11 positions match TRBD2. CDR1 and CDR2 (germline): SGHAT, FQNNGV. The V segment lost 0 bases and the J segment 1 base; nucleotides outside the gene matches: 14. The CDR3 is 20 amino acids. CDR3 in DNA: TGTGCCAGCAGCTTAGATTATATGAGACTAGCGGGGTCCCATTCCTACGAGCAGTACTTC. This translates into CASSLDYMRLAGSHSYEQYF.

This chain joins TRBV5-1 and TRBJ2-7; TRBD2 might be the D (6 bases). The germline V gene encodes CDR1 SGHRS and CDR2 YFSETQ. V was pared by 0 bases and J by 7 bases, with 11 bases between. The CDR3 is 13 amino acids. The CDR3 DNA follows: TGCGCCAGCAGCTTGGCGGGGGTCCCTGAGCAGTACTTC. It is translated as CASSLAGVPEQYF.

The chain links TRBV19 to TRBJ2-5, with a possible D match to TRBD1 (5 bases). There are 14 residues in the CDR3. Trimming pared 0 bases from V and 4 bases from J, leaving 9 bases between. CDR1 and CDR2 from the germline V gene are LNHDA and SQIVND (reference sequence). CDR3 nucleotides: TGTGCCAGTAGTATAGATCAGGGAAGAGAGACCCAGTACTTC. It specifies CASSIDQGRETQYF.

V and J are TRBV6-6 and TRBJ2-3, with D hard to call. The germline gives CDR1 MNHNY, CDR2 SVGAGI (reference sequence). The CDR3 spans 14 residues. Trimming cost V 0 bases and J 0 bases, with 4 bases left between them. CDR3 coding DNA: TGTGCCAGCAGTTACTCGGCTAGCACAGATACGCAGTATTTT. It encodes CASSYSASTDTQYF.

J is TRBJ1-4 and V is TRBV7-9; 7 nucleotides match TRBD1. This CDR3 has 15 residues. Germline V gene lookup returns CDR1 SEHNR and CDR2 FQNEAQ (reference sequence). The junction had 7 bases not matched to a gene; V was cut back by 6 bases and J by 3 bases. Here the CDR3 DNA reads TGTGCCAGCAGTCATTTACAGGGGTCTAATGAAAAACTGTTTTTT. This sequence encodes CASSHLQGSNEKLFF. Using reference TRBV7-9 and TRBJ1-4 for the parts outside the CDR3, the full variable domain is DTGVSQNPRHKITKRGQNVTFRCDPISEHNRLYWYRQTLGQGPEFLTYFQNEAQLEKSRLLSDRFSAERPKGSFSTLEIQRTEQGDSAMYLCASSHLQGSNEKLFFGSGTQLSVL.

The chain recombines TRBV2 with TRBJ2-7, with 7 bases identical to TRBD2. This CDR3 comprises 16 residues. Trimming took 2 bases from V and 3 from J; bases not matched to a gene: 10. CDR1 SNHLY and CDR2 FYNNEI come from the germline V gene. CDR3 residues: CASSETPGGRFYEQYF. DNA of the CDR3: TGTGCCAGCAGTGAAACCCCCGGCGGGAGATTCTACGAGCAGTACTTC. Using reference TRBV2 and TRBJ2-7 for the parts outside the CDR3, the full variable domain is EPEVTQTPSHQVTQMGQEVILRCVPISNHLYFYWYRQILGQKVEFLVSFYNNEISEKSEIFDDQFSVERPDGSNFTLKIRSTKLEDSAMYFCASSETPGGRFYEQYFGPGTRLTVT.

The chain recombines TRBV6-5 with TRBJ2-5, with a tentative D call TRBD2 (7 bases). The tail of the sequence fits TRBJ2-7 better, so the J call may be wrong. The germline gives CDR1 MNHEY, CDR2 SVGAGI. The CDR3 consists of 13 residues. CDR3 nucleotides: TGTGCCAGCCACGCGGGGGCGGTGAACGAGCAGTACTTC. It codes for CASHAGAVNEQYF.

This clone has just a few counts. The V gene is TRBV4-1, the J gene TRBJ2-7; no clear D gene. V was cut by 3 bases and J by 3 bases, with 9 bases left in between. Germline assignment: CDR1 MGHRA and CDR2 YSYEKL. This CDR3 has 13 residues. The chain's CDR3 is CASSHPSGYEQYF. The CDR3 DNA is TGCGCCAGCAGCCATCCTTCAGGCTACGAGCAGTACTTC.

The CDR3 reads CASSDGLTDTQYF. CDR3 DNA: TGTGCCAGCAGTGATGGGCTTACAGATACGCAGTATTTT. The chain combines TRBV2 with TRBJ2-3; D ambiguous. From germline, CDR1 is SNHLY and CDR2 FYNNEI. The length of the CDR3 is 13 residues. Trimming took 3 bases from V and 3 from J, leaving 7 bases between them. The whole variable domain, remainder taken from reference TRBV2 and TRBJ2-3, is EPEVTQTPSHQVTQMGQEVILRCVPISNHLYFYWYRQILGQKVEFLVSFYNNEISEKSEIFDDQFSVERPDGSNFTLKIRSTKLEDSAMYFCASSDGLTDTQYFGPGTRLTVL.

The chain has TRBV18 and TRBJ1-3; D is uncertain. This CDR3 has 15 residues. Trimming stripped 3 bases from V and 3 bases from J, with 12 bases between. Germline CDR1 KGHSH, CDR2 LQKENI. CDR3 loop: CASSPQQADGNTIYF. The CDR3 region has the DNA TGTGCCAGCTCACCCCAGCAGGCCGATGGAAACACCATATATTTT.

This chain connects TRBV5-1 to TRBJ2-1; 8 bases fit TRBD2. Germline-derived CDR1 and CDR2 are SGHRS and YFSETQ. V lost 4 bases, J lost 8 bases, and 2 bases stayed unmatched. The CDR3 extends over 12 amino acids. The DNA of the CDR3 is TGCGCCAGCAGCCCGACTAGCGATGAGCAGTTCTTC. It yields the protein CASSPTSDEQFF.

The CDR3 coding sequence is TGTGCCAGCAGCTTAGGACTCTACAATGAGCAGTTCTTC. Translated, it gives CASSLGLYNEQFF. The chain employs TRBV11-3 and TRBJ2-1; D is ambiguous. The germline V gene encodes CDR1 SGHNT and CDR2 YENEEA. Trimming took off 1 base at V and 3 bases at J, with 4 bases between the two ends. The CDR3 loop spans 13 amino acids.

The chain joins TRBV10-2 to TRBJ2-7, with a weak D call TRBD2 (5 bases). The CDR3 totals 15 residues. Germline V CDR1 and CDR2: WSHSY, SAAADI. V was trimmed by 0 bases and J by 5 bases, leaving 14 bases between them. The CDR3 DNA follows: TGCGCCAGCAGTGAGTCAATGGCGGGTCGGAACGAGCAGTACTTC. Protein sequence: CASSESMAGRNEQYF.

The chain has TRBV7-9 and TRBJ2-3; 15 bases are shared with TRBD2. Germline CDR1 and CDR2: SEHNR and FQNEAQ (reference sequence). J was trimmed by 0 bases and V by 5 bases; bases with no gene match: 9. The CDR3 extends over 19 amino acids. CDR3 coding DNA: TGTGCCAGCAGCGGAGGACTAGCGGGAGGGTTTCCTAGCACAGATACGCAGTATTTT. It encodes CASSGGLAGGFPSTDTQYF.

The J gene is TRBJ2-7, the V gene TRBV15, with 7 nucleotides matching TRBD2. Germline CDR1 LNHNV, CDR2 YYDKDF (reference sequence). This CDR3 has 15 amino acids. With V trimmed by 1 base and J by 3 bases, 6 bases remained unmatched. CDR3 loop: CATSRGGRGSYEQYF. The DNA for the CDR3 is TGTGCCACCAGCAGAGGAGGGCGGGGGAGCTACGAGCAGTACTTC.

To note about this clone: An end of the junction differs from the germline gene, which may be a read error. The V gene is TRBV30, the J gene TRBJ2-7, with D uncertain. The CDR3 consists of 9 residues. The germline V gene encodes CDR1 GTSNPN and CDR2 SVGIG (reference sequence). DNA for the CDR3: TGCGCCAGGATTGAGGAGCAGTACTTC. It specifies CARIEEQYF. Based on the CDR3 plus reference TRBV30 and TRBJ2-7, the full variable domain is SQTIHQWPATLVQPVGSPLSLECTVEGTSNPNLYWYRQAAGRGLQLLFYSVGIGQISSEVPQNLSASRPQDRQFILSSKKLLLSDSGFYLCARIEEQYFGPGTRLTVT.

The chain joins TRBV29-1 to TRBJ2-1; D may be TRBD1 (5 bases). The CDR3 totals 12 residues. The V and J ends lost 4 bases and 6 bases respectively, with 10 bases between them. Germline loops: CDR1 SQVTM, CDR2 ANQGSEA. CDR3 residues: CSVGTPTNEQFF. CDR3 in DNA: TGCAGCGTTGGGACACCCACCAATGAGCAGTTCTTC.

The chain carries TRBV28 and TRBJ2-1; D unresolved. Trimming took off 7 bases at V and 7 bases at J, with 17 bases between the two ends. Germline CDR1 is MDHEN and CDR2 is SYDVKM. The CDR3 length is 14 residues. This CDR3 is CASTKEVLRNEQFF. DNA of the CDR3: TGTGCCAGCACCAAAGAGGTCTTAAGAAATGAGCAGTTCTTC.

This chain uses TRBV6-1 with TRBJ1-5; unclear D gene. This CDR3 comprises 13 residues. The V end was cut by 7 bases, the J end by 4 bases, with 11 bases between. Germline CDR1 reads MNHNS; CDR2 reads SASEGT. The CDR3: CASTSEVNQPQHF. In nucleotides, the CDR3 is TGTGCCAGCACCTCGGAGGTGAATCAGCCCCAGCATTTT.

This clone was recorded once. The rearrangement uses TRBV7-9 and TRBJ1-5; possibly TRBD1 for D (5 bases). The V end lost 3 bases, the J end lost 6 bases, and 9 bases lay between the germline ends. CDR1 and CDR2 from the germline V gene are SEHNR and FQNEAQ (reference sequence). There are 13 residues in the CDR3. The chain's CDR3 is CASSLDTAQPQHF. CDR3 nucleotide sequence: TGTGCCAGCAGCTTGGACACGGCTCAGCCCCAGCATTTT.

This clone was picked up one time. The chain uses TRBV5-8 and TRBJ2-5; 9 bases map to TRBD1. TRBJ2-7 matches the DNA end more closely, so the J call is doubtful. The V gene's germline CDR1 is SGHTS and CDR2 YDEGEE. This CDR3 is built from 14 residues. CDR3 sequence reads: CASSRGQGRNEQYF. The DNA for the CDR3 is TGTGCCAGCAGCCGCGGACAGGGGCGTAACGAGCAGTACTTC.

Here the CDR3 DNA reads TGTGCCAGCAGTTGGACAGGGTCCGCAACTAATGAAAAACTGTTTTTT. It is translated as CASSWTGSATNEKLFF. The V and J genes are TRBV6-6 and TRBJ1-4, with 8 bases aligning to TRBD1. The J segment lost 0 bases and the V segment lost 4 bases, leaving 4 bases of the junction unmatched. The CDR3 consists of 16 residues. Germline V lookup: CDR1 MNHNY, CDR2 SVGAGI (reference sequence).

The chain uses TRBV29-1 and TRBJ2-5; perhaps TRBD2 as D (5 bases). The length of the CDR3 is 12 residues. The germline V gene has CDR1 SQVTM and CDR2 ANQGSEA. V dropped 7 bases and J dropped 7 bases, with 16 bases sitting between them. In DNA, the CDR3 is TGCAGCGGTGGAGACTATGAGGGGACCCAGTACTTC. It codes for CSGGDYEGTQYF.